The rows below give T cell receptor beta chains drawn from one sample of a study of cytomegalovirus exposure and HLA in healthy donors. The repertoire was sequenced with immunoSEQ multiplex PCR; TCRdb's copy has only in-frame clones and lacks some. Seen here are roughly 150,000 clones, 73% observed once, and the top ten hold under 7%. Sequenced material: PBMCs. The receptor set was obtained from a woman between 18 and 30 years old in good health and CMV-seropositive. Each CDR3 is given with its conserved first and last residue. A D gene is named only where the DNA matches it firmly. A row's size may be missing; if present it is once, few, many or a size class.

v_gene: TRBV5-4
j_gene: TRBJ2-7
d_gene: .
abundance: .
CDR3nt: TGTGCCAGCAGCTTGGCCAGGGGAGTGGACGAGCAGTACTTC
CDR3aa: CASSLARGVDEQYF

v_gene: TRBV7-2
j_gene: TRBJ1-2
d_gene: .
abundance: .
CDR3nt: TGTGCCAGCAGCTTAGACGCCCGGAGCGGCTACACCTTC
CDR3aa: CASSLDARSGYTF

v_gene: TRBV7-6
j_gene: TRBJ2-7
d_gene: TRBD1
abundance: few
CDR3nt: TGTGCCAGCAGCATGGAACAGGGGGCCTACGAGCAGTACTTC
CDR3aa: CASSMEQGAYEQYF

v_gene: TRBV6-5
j_gene: TRBJ1-2
d_gene: .
abundance: few
CDR3nt: TGTGCCAGCAGTGGGATAGGGGGAAACTATGGCTACACCTTC
CDR3aa: CASSGIGGNYGYTF

v_gene: TRBV10-2
j_gene: TRBJ2-7
d_gene: TRBD1
abundance: few
CDR3nt: TGCGCCAGCAGTAGGCAGGGGGTCTCCTACGAGCAGTACTTC
CDR3aa: CASSRQGVSYEQYF

v_gene: TRBV5-6
j_gene: TRBJ1-1
d_gene: .
abundance: .
CDR3nt: TGTGCCAGCAGCTTGGCAGTGAACACTGAAGCTTTCTTT
CDR3aa: CASSLAVNTEAFF

v_gene: TRBV4-3
j_gene: TRBJ2-7
d_gene: TRBD1
abundance: few
CDR3nt: TGCGCCAGCAGCAACGGGACAGGGGGCTCCATCAGACCCGAGCAGTACTTC
CDR3aa: CASSNGTGGSIRPEQYF

v_gene: TRBV12-5
j_gene: TRBJ2-3
d_gene: .
abundance: .
CDR3nt: TGTGCTAGTGCCGAACTCGACCCGCGGGCCCAGTATTTT
CDR3aa: CASAELDPRAQYF

v_gene: TRBV27
j_gene: TRBJ1-5
d_gene: TRBD1
abundance: .
CDR3nt: TGTGCCAGCAGTGACAGGGAGAGAGAACCCCAGCATTTT
CDR3aa: CASSDREREPQHF

v_gene: TRBV7-9
j_gene: TRBJ2-7
d_gene: .
abundance: .
CDR3nt: TGTGCCAGCAGTCGTCTGACAGGCTACGAGCAGTACTTC
CDR3aa: CASSRLTGYEQYF

v_gene: TRBV2
j_gene: TRBJ2-7
d_gene: .
abundance: .
CDR3nt: TGTGCCAGCAGTTCACAGGGGGGGCCCTACGAGCAGTACTTC
CDR3aa: CASSSQGGPYEQYF

v_gene: TRBV28
j_gene: TRBJ2-5
d_gene: TRBD1
abundance: .
CDR3nt: TGTGCCAGCAGTCCCCTTGACAGGGGGCTATCGCAAGAGACCCAGTACTTC
CDR3aa: CASSPLDRGLSQETQYF

v_gene: TRBV2
j_gene: TRBJ1-5
d_gene: TRBD1
abundance: .
CDR3nt: TGTGCCAGCAGTGAACCAAGGGGGCCTAGCAATCAGCCCCAGCATTTT
CDR3aa: CASSEPRGPSNQPQHF

v_gene: TRBV5-1
j_gene: TRBJ1-5
d_gene: TRBD1
abundance: .
CDR3nt: TGCGCCAGCAGATTAGACAGGGGAGGCAATCAGCCCCAGCATTTT
CDR3aa: CASRLDRGGNQPQHF

v_gene: TRBV7-9
j_gene: TRBJ1-1
d_gene: .
abundance: .
CDR3nt: TGTGCCAGCAGCTTAGATGGCAGGGGTTGGCCAGCTTTCTTT
CDR3aa: CASSLDGRGWPAFF

v_gene: TRBV9
j_gene: TRBJ1-2
d_gene: .
abundance: few
CDR3nt: TGTGCCAGCAGCGTTGCGATCAGGGGCGCAGTGGGTCATGGCTACACCTTC
CDR3aa: CASSVAIRGAVGHGYTF

v_gene: TRBV28
j_gene: TRBJ1-4
d_gene: TRBD1
abundance: .
CDR3nt: TGTGCCACCTGCGGCCGGTCAGGGACAGGGACAACTAATGAAAAACTGTTTTTT
CDR3aa: CATCGRSGTGTTNEKLFF

v_gene: TRBV12-5
j_gene: TRBJ2-5
d_gene: .
abundance: .
CDR3nt: TGTGCTAGTGGTCTCAACCTACAAGAGACCCAGTACTTC
CDR3aa: CASGLNLQETQYF

v_gene: TRBV30
j_gene: TRBJ1-1
d_gene: .
abundance: .
CDR3nt: TGTGCCTGGAGTAACAGTCCCACTGAAGCTTTCTTT
CDR3aa: CAWSNSPTEAFF

v_gene: TRBV10-2
j_gene: TRBJ1-2
d_gene: .
abundance: few
CDR3nt: TGCGCCAGCAGTGAGTCGAGGGGAGGACCCCCACTCTATGGCTACACCTTC
CDR3aa: CASSESRGGPPLYGYTF

v_gene: TRBV2
j_gene: TRBJ1-1
d_gene: TRBD1
abundance: .
CDR3nt: TGTGCCAGCAGTAACAGGGGAGTTAACACTGAAGCTTTCTTT
CDR3aa: CASSNRGVNTEAFF

v_gene: TRBV7-3
j_gene: TRBJ2-3
d_gene: .
abundance: .
CDR3nt: TGTGCCAGCAGCTTAAGGGCTAACACAGATACGCAGTATTTT
CDR3aa: CASSLRANTDTQYF

v_gene: TRBV15
j_gene: TRBJ1-2
d_gene: TRBD1
abundance: few
CDR3nt: TGTGCCACCAGCAGACTACAGGGGCTGGTGATCACCTTC
CDR3aa: CATSRLQGLVITF

v_gene: TRBV7-9
j_gene: TRBJ2-1
d_gene: .
abundance: .
CDR3nt: TGTGCCAGCAGCTTAACCGGGGACACTCGCAATGAGCAGTTCTTC
CDR3aa: CASSLTGDTRNEQFF

v_gene: TRBV30
j_gene: TRBJ2-3
d_gene: TRBD2
abundance: few
CDR3nt: TGTGCCTGGTCCGATAGCGGGGGGGCGATCACAGATACGCAGTATTTT
CDR3aa: CAWSDSGGAITDTQYF

v_gene: TRBV7-2
j_gene: TRBJ2-7
d_gene: .
abundance: .
CDR3nt: TGTGCCAGCAGCTTAGCGCAGACGGGGTCCTACGAGCAGTACTTC
CDR3aa: CASSLAQTGSYEQYF

v_gene: TRBV15
j_gene: TRBJ1-1
d_gene: .
abundance: .
CDR3nt: TGTGCCACCAGCACTAGCCAATATTTCACGGACAGCCTGAACACTGAAGCTTTCTTT
CDR3aa: CATSTSQYFTDSLNTEAFF

v_gene: TRBV4-3
j_gene: TRBJ2-1
d_gene: TRBD2
abundance: .
CDR3nt: TGCGCCAGCAGCCAGGTCGGGGGGGGTTTCTCCTACAATGAGCAGTTCTTC
CDR3aa: CASSQVGGGFSYNEQFF

v_gene: TRBV5-1
j_gene: TRBJ2-5
d_gene: .
abundance: .
CDR3nt: TGCGCCAGCAGGACACAGGGTGGAGAGACCCAGTACTTC
CDR3aa: CASRTQGGETQYF

v_gene: TRBV4-2
j_gene: TRBJ2-5
d_gene: .
abundance: once
CDR3nt: TGTGCCAGCAGCCAAGATCAGGGGGAGACCCAGTACTTC
CDR3aa: CASSQDQGETQYF

v_gene: TRBV13
j_gene: TRBJ1-1
d_gene: .
abundance: once
CDR3nt: TGTGCCAGCAGGAAACAGGGGAACACTGAAGCTTTCTTT
CDR3aa: CASRKQGNTEAFF

v_gene: TRBV19
j_gene: TRBJ2-7
d_gene: TRBD1
abundance: .
CDR3nt: TGTGCCAGTAGTATAGGAACGGGACAGGACTACGAGCAGTACTTC
CDR3aa: CASSIGTGQDYEQYF

v_gene: TRBV19
j_gene: TRBJ1-5
d_gene: .
abundance: .
CDR3nt: TGTGCCAGTAGTATGGGGCTGGCGGGCAATCAGCCCCAGCATTTT
CDR3aa: CASSMGLAGNQPQHF

v_gene: TRBV6-1
j_gene: TRBJ2-7
d_gene: .
abundance: .
CDR3nt: TGTGCCACTGGAGTCTACGAGCAGTACTTC
CDR3aa: CATGVYEQYF

v_gene: TRBV18
j_gene: TRBJ2-3
d_gene: .
abundance: .
CDR3nt: TGTGCCAGCTCACCAACGGGTCCCCCCGCAGATACGCAGTATTTT
CDR3aa: CASSPTGPPADTQYF

v_gene: TRBV7-9
j_gene: TRBJ1-1
d_gene: .
abundance: .
CDR3nt: TGTGCCAGCAGCTTAGACATACAGGCCCCAAAAGCTTTCTTT
CDR3aa: CASSLDIQAPKAFF

v_gene: TRBV10-1
j_gene: TRBJ2-2
d_gene: TRBD2
abundance: few
CDR3nt: TGCGCCAGCAGTAGGTGTCGCGGGGGGGCCTTTACCGGGGAGCTGTTTTTT
CDR3aa: CASSRCRGGAFTGELFF

v_gene: TRBV5-4
j_gene: TRBJ2-7
d_gene: .
abundance: .
CDR3nt: TGTGCCAGCAGCGTCGGTAGCTCCTACGAGCAGTACTTC
CDR3aa: CASSVGSSYEQYF

v_gene: TRBV5-6
j_gene: TRBJ2-7
d_gene: .
abundance: .
CDR3nt: TGTGCCAGCAGCTTGGGGGGGGTGGGCGAGCAGTACTTC
CDR3aa: CASSLGGVGEQYF

v_gene: TRBV5-6
j_gene: TRBJ2-7
d_gene: TRBD1
abundance: .
CDR3nt: TGTGCCAGCAGCCGAGATAACAGGGGTCCCGAGCAGTACTTC
CDR3aa: CASSRDNRGPEQYF

v_gene: TRBV7-8
j_gene: TRBJ2-1
d_gene: .
abundance: few
CDR3nt: TGTGCCAGCAGCTCCCGGGACGGGGGAATATACAATGAGCAGTTCTTC
CDR3aa: CASSSRDGGIYNEQFF

v_gene: TRBV5-4
j_gene: TRBJ2-7
d_gene: .
abundance: .
CDR3nt: TGTGCCAGCAGGCTCACAGGGCCGAGTTCCTACGAGCAGTACTTC
CDR3aa: CASRLTGPSSYEQYF

v_gene: TRBV7-9
j_gene: TRBJ2-7
d_gene: TRBD2
abundance: once
CDR3nt: TGTGCCAGCAGCTCCCTCCGTAGCGGGGGACCCTCCTACGAGCAGTACTTC
CDR3aa: CASSSLRSGGPSYEQYF

v_gene: TRBV5-6
j_gene: TRBJ1-1
d_gene: .
abundance: .
CDR3nt: TGTGCCAGCAGCTTGCCCGGGGGCAGCCAGAGGGGGGGTGAAGCTTTCTTT
CDR3aa: CASSLPGGSQRGGEAFF

v_gene: TRBV29-1
j_gene: TRBJ1-4
d_gene: .
abundance: .
CDR3nt: TGCAGCGTTGCCGGGGGGATCGGGGTAGATGAAAAACTGTTTTTT
CDR3aa: CSVAGGIGVDEKLFF

v_gene: TRBV6-6
j_gene: TRBJ1-1
d_gene: .
abundance: .
CDR3nt: TGTGCCAGCAGTCTCACCGCCGGGAACAGGAACACTGAAGCTTTCTTT
CDR3aa: CASSLTAGNRNTEAFF

v_gene: TRBV14
j_gene: TRBJ1-6
d_gene: .
abundance: .
CDR3nt: TGTGCCAGCAGCCAAGCACCAGCCGGGGGTAATTCACCCCTCCACTTT
CDR3aa: CASSQAPAGGNSPLHF

v_gene: TRBV9
j_gene: TRBJ2-1
d_gene: TRBD2
abundance: .
CDR3nt: TGTGCCAGCAGCGTAGCCCCCGGGGGGGGGCTGGGACACAATGAGCAGTTCTTC
CDR3aa: CASSVAPGGGLGHNEQFF

v_gene: TRBV6-6
j_gene: TRBJ2-7
d_gene: TRBD1
abundance: .
CDR3nt: TGTGCCAGCAGGACAGGGTCGTACGAGCAGTACTTC
CDR3aa: CASRTGSYEQYF

v_gene: TRBV5-4
j_gene: TRBJ1-1
d_gene: .
abundance: .
CDR3nt: TGTGCCAGCAGCTTGGCAGGGGCGCTTTTGAACACTGAAGCTTTCTTT
CDR3aa: CASSLAGALLNTEAFF

v_gene: TRBV19
j_gene: TRBJ2-7
d_gene: TRBD1
abundance: .
CDR3nt: TGTGCCAGTGGGGACAGGCTTAGCTCCTACGAGCAGTACTTC
CDR3aa: CASGDRLSSYEQYF

v_gene: TRBV11-3
j_gene: TRBJ2-1
d_gene: .
abundance: .
CDR3nt: TGTGCCAGCAGCCCCGACAGAAGCTCCTACAATGAGCAGTTCTTC
CDR3aa: CASSPDRSSYNEQFF

v_gene: TRBV20-1
j_gene: TRBJ2-5
d_gene: .
abundance: .
CDR3nt: TGCAGTGCCAACAGGGATGAGACCCAGTACTTC
CDR3aa: CSANRDETQYF

v_gene: TRBV15
j_gene: TRBJ2-3
d_gene: TRBD1
abundance: .
CDR3nt: TGTGCCACCAGCAACCCACAGGGGGTGTCCACAGATACGCAGTATTTT
CDR3aa: CATSNPQGVSTDTQYF

v_gene: TRBV19
j_gene: TRBJ2-2
d_gene: .
abundance: few
CDR3nt: TGTGCCAGTAGTATTAGCACCGGGGAGCTGTTTTTT
CDR3aa: CASSISTGELFF

v_gene: TRBV6-5
j_gene: TRBJ2-2
d_gene: .
abundance: .
CDR3nt: TGTGCCAGCAGTGACGGAGGGACCGGGGAGCTGTTTTTT
CDR3aa: CASSDGGTGELFF

v_gene: TRBV6-1
j_gene: TRBJ1-5
d_gene: TRBD1
abundance: .
CDR3nt: TGTGCCAGCTCGGGACAGACAAACAATCAGCCCCAGCATTTT
CDR3aa: CASSGQTNNQPQHF

v_gene: TRBV27
j_gene: TRBJ2-1
d_gene: .
abundance: few
CDR3nt: TGTGCCAGCAGCCTAGGGGGGGAGTTCGACAATGAGCAGTTCTTC
CDR3aa: CASSLGGEFDNEQFF

v_gene: TRBV11-2
j_gene: TRBJ2-1
d_gene: .
abundance: .
CDR3nt: TGTGCCAGCAGTTTTACCGGGACATCCTTCTACAATGAGCAGTTCTTC
CDR3aa: CASSFTGTSFYNEQFF

v_gene: TRBV19
j_gene: TRBJ1-1
d_gene: TRBD1
abundance: .
CDR3nt: TGTGCCAGTAGTACTTCCCGTAGACAGGGTTACTCTGAAGCTTTCTTT
CDR3aa: CASSTSRRQGYSEAFF